This T cell receptor (beta chain) was profiled in a study of patients and donors after allogeneic stem cell transplantation. Each CDR3 protein gets one entry after TCRdb re-called the RT-PCR reads with MiXCR. The data show around 160,000 distinct CDR3 sequences, approximately 28% seen once. Germline V gene sequence: CDR1 MNHEY, CDR2 SMNVEV (reference sequence). V dropped 2 bases and J dropped 2; count of bases not matched to a gene: 5. This CDR3 is 16 amino acids long. The chain uses TRBV27 and TRBJ2-3; 9 bases are a match to TRBD2. The sequence came from a human donor who was either an allogeneic HSCT recipient or a stem cell or donor lymphocyte infusion donor (not recorded which). It is not recorded whose cells these are; they may come from a transplant donor. What was sequenced was blood, either unsorted or a sorted T cell fraction (not recorded which). The CDR3 nucleotides are TGTGCCAGCAGTTTAGTTGCGGGAGGGTTCACAGATACGCAGTATTTT. Amino acid sequence: CASSLVAGGFTDTQYF.